The next 28 T cell receptor beta chains were all read from a single sample in a study of T cells in localized non-small cell lung cancer (dated by TCRdb to the early 2020s). The library was obtained by the immunoSEQ multiplex PCR assay. TCRdb took this table from immuneACCESS and kept in-frame rearrangements with V and J called. Such tables lack part of the clones; where checked against another copy, unresolved V genes explain under half of the gap, and the rest is unexplained. This sample comprises 25,000 to 35,000 clones, 80% to 95% of them detected only once. Together, the top ten hold less than 5% of the sample. The sample was peripheral blood mononuclear cells, taken before any cancer treatment. The receptors come from a woman aged 35 to 75 with stage III lung adenocarcinoma.

The V gene is TRBV6-1, the J gene TRBJ1-2; D uncertain. The V end was cut by 5 bases, the J end by 3 bases, with 7 bases between. The germline V gene has CDR1 MNHNS and CDR2 SASEGT. The CDR3 runs 12 residues. CDR3 sequence reads: CASSWADYGYTF. DNA of the CDR3: TGTGCCAGCAGTTGGGCCGACTATGGCTACACCTTC.

As for this clone: Mismatch with germline at one junction end may stem from a read error. Distinct nucleotide sequences in the sample also encode this CDR3. The CDR3 is CASSSRVNTEAFF. The DNA for the CDR3 is TGCGCCAGCAGCTCCAGGGTTAACACTGAAGCTTTCTTT. V gene TRBV7-2 combines with J gene TRBJ1-1; tentative D call: TRBD1 (5 bases). The germline gives CDR1 SGHTA, CDR2 FQGNSA. CDR3 length: 13 amino acids.

The V and J genes are TRBV28 and TRBJ1-3; no reliable D call. Germline CDR1 and CDR2: MDHEN and SYDVKM. V was cut by 8 bases and J by 2 bases, with 1 base left in between. This CDR3 region has 10 residues. For the CDR3, the DNA is TGTGCCAGCGCTGGAAACACCATATATTTT. It yields the protein CASAGNTIYF.

V gene TRBV15 combines with J gene TRBJ2-6; 7 bases agree with TRBD1. The V gene end was trimmed by 4 bases and the J gene end by 0 bases; junction bases not matched to a gene: 0. This CDR3 contains 15 residues. CDR1 is LNHNV and CDR2 is YYDKDF in the germline V gene (reference sequence). CDR3 protein: CATSTGGSGANVLTF. The DNA of the CDR3 is TGTGCCACCAGCACAGGGGGCTCTGGGGCCAACGTCCTGACTTTC.

The V call is TRBV30, the J call TRBJ1-1; D is ambiguous. The CDR3 is 12 residues long. Trimming shortened V by 0 bases and J by 7 bases, and 9 bases separated the two germline ends. Per germline, CDR1 GTSNPN and CDR2 SVGIG (reference sequence). The CDR3 bases are TGTGCCTGGAGTGTACAAGTATTTGAAGCTTTCTTT. This encodes CAWSVQVFEAFF. Complete variable domain (other parts from reference TRBV30 and TRBJ1-1): SQTIHQWPATLVQPVGSPLSLECTVEGTSNPNLYWYRQAAGRGLQLLFYSVGIGQISSEVPQNLSASRPQDRQFILSSKKLLLSDSGFYLCAWSVQVFEAFFGQGTRLTVV.

V gene TRBV5-4 combines with J gene TRBJ1-6; 7 bases line up with TRBD1. Germline values: CDR1 SGHNT, CDR2 YYREEE (reference sequence). The CDR3 is 15 residues long. J lost 7 bases, V lost 4 bases, and 8 bases had no gene match. CDR3 residues: CASSLPGGQNSPLHF. The CDR3 DNA follows: TGTGCCAGCAGCCTCCCAGGGGGGCAAAATTCACCCCTCCACTTT.

This chain's CDR3 is CASSSPGGGNSPLHF. The CDR3 bases are TGTGCCAGCAGTTCCCCAGGGGGCGGGAATTCACCCCTCCACTTT. This chain links TRBV28 with TRBJ1-6, with 8 bases aligning to TRBD1. This CDR3 has 15 amino acids. CDR1 and CDR2 (germline): MDHEN, SYDVKM. The junction had 6 bases not matched to a gene; V was cut back by 4 bases and J by 7 bases.

The chain combines TRBV18 with TRBJ2-4; 10 bases fit TRBD1. CDR1 KGHSH and CDR2 LQKENI come from the germline V gene. The V gene end was trimmed by 3 bases and the J gene end by 7 bases; junction bases not matched to a gene: 3. The CDR3 runs 14 residues. CDR3 sequence (DNA): TGTGCCAGCTCACCCGGGACAGGGGTGAACATTCAGTACTTC. Amino acids: CASSPGTGVNIQYF.

This chain uses TRBV7-8 with TRBJ2-7, with D perhaps matching TRBD2 (6 bases). V gave up 7 bases and J gave up 4 bases, with 17 bases separating them. The CDR3 is 14 residues long. CDR1 and CDR2 from the germline V gene are SGHVS and FQNEAQ. The CDR3 here is CASTHRDSEYEQYF. Here the CDR3 DNA reads TGTGCCAGCACGCACCGGGACTCCGAATACGAGCAGTACTTC.

This clone was found once. The chain employs TRBV7-9 and TRBJ1-2, with 8 bases that match TRBD1. The CDR3 is 15 residues long. With V trimmed by 5 bases and J by 2 bases, 7 bases remained unmatched. The germline gives CDR1 SEHNR, CDR2 FQNEAQ (reference sequence). The CDR3 region has the DNA TGTGCCAGCAGCCCGGGGACAGGCATAAACTATGGCTACACCTTC. This translates into CASSPGTGINYGYTF.

This chain connects TRBV6-1 to TRBJ1-6; D remains unclear. Germline V gene lookup returns CDR1 MNHNS and CDR2 SASEGT. Trimming cost V 8 bases and J 8 bases, with 10 bases left between them. The CDR3 totals 12 residues. The CDR3 bases are TGTGCCAGCCTTATTCAGGATTCACCCCTCCACTTT. This translates into CASLIQDSPLHF.

This clone was seen a single time. The genes are TRBV6-5 and TRBJ1-1; the match to TRBD1 covers 8 bases. From germline, CDR1 is MNHEY and CDR2 SVGAGI. CDR3 size: 14 residues. V shed 6 bases and J 6 bases; nucleotides not matched to a gene: 9. The CDR3 reads CASSFPGGRAEAFF. The CDR3 nucleotides read TGTGCCAGCAGCTTTCCAGGGGGCCGTGCTGAAGCTTTCTTT.

This clone was seen just once. The chain couples TRBV6-5 to TRBJ2-7, with unresolved D. Germline CDR1 reads MNHEY; CDR2 reads SVGAGI. The V end lost 6 bases, the J end lost 0 bases, and 9 bases lay between the germline ends. CDR3 length equals 13 residues. The CDR3 DNA reads TGTGCCAGCAGCACCGCCATCTCCTACGAGCAGTACTTC. Its protein product is CASSTAISYEQYF.

This chain links TRBV7-9 with TRBJ1-1; the D is unclear. The CDR3 is made up of 13 amino acids. From germline, CDR1 is SEHNR and CDR2 FQNEAQ (reference sequence). The germline V and J ends were trimmed by 3 bases and 4 bases, with 9 bases remaining between them. CDR3 DNA sequence: TGTGCCAGCAGCTTCGGGGAGAGCACTGAAGCTTTCTTT. Translation gives CASSFGESTEAFF.

V gene TRBV20-1 combines with J gene TRBJ1-1; D is undetermined. The V end lost 5 bases, the J end lost 4 bases, and 8 bases lay between the germline ends. The length of the CDR3 is 11 residues. From germline, CDR1 is DFQATT and CDR2 SNEGSKA (reference sequence). The CDR3 here is CSAPGFTEAFF. CDR3 DNA: TGCAGTGCTCCGGGTTTCACTGAAGCTTTCTTT.

The chain uses TRBV5-5 and TRBJ1-5; D is undetermined. V lost 2 bases to trimming and J lost 6 bases, with 6 bases between them. Germline V gene lookup returns CDR1 SGHKS and CDR2 YYEKEE (reference sequence). The CDR3 sequence is 12 residues long. This chain's CDR3 is CASSFFGQPQHF. CDR3 DNA sequence: TGTGCCAGCAGCTTTTTCGGTCAGCCCCAGCATTTT.

This sequence joins TRBV5-4 and TRBJ2-3; tentatively, D is TRBD1 (6 bases). Germline V CDR1 and CDR2: SGHNT, YYREEE (reference sequence). This CDR3 comprises 14 residues. V lost 3 bases and J lost 1, with 9 bases in between. The CDR3: CASSSGQGTDTQYF. CDR3 nucleotides: TGTGCCAGCAGCTCGGGACAAGGCACAGATACGCAGTATTTT.

The V gene is TRBV4-2, the J gene TRBJ2-7; D is uncertain. V shed 2 bases and J shed 6 bases, with 20 bases lying between them. The CDR3 runs 16 residues. Germline V lookup: CDR1 LGHNA, CDR2 YNFKEQ. CDR3 DNA: TGTGCCAGCAGCCAACCTATGGGGTCTACCGGGCTCGAGCAGTACTTC. The encoded protein is CASSQPMGSTGLEQYF.

The rearrangement uses TRBV4-3 and TRBJ1-3, with no clear D. This CDR3 region has 14 residues. CDR1 is LGHNA and CDR2 is YSLEER in the germline V gene. V shed 0 bases and J shed 5 bases, with 8 bases lying between them. The CDR3 here is CASSQDESRNTIYF. The CDR3, as DNA: TGCGCCAGCAGCCAAGATGAGTCTAGAAACACCATATATTTT.

The J gene is TRBJ2-7, the V gene TRBV6-5, with D possibly being TRBD1 (6 bases). Deletions cut 5 bases from V and 5 bases from J, with 7 bases between. Germline V gives CDR1 MNHEY, CDR2 SVGAGI. The CDR3 sequence is 11 residues long. The DNA for the CDR3 is TGTGCCAGCAGTGACAGGAACGAGCAGTACTTC. It translates to CASSDRNEQYF.

The gene calls are TRBV27 and TRBJ2-2; possibly TRBD1 for D (5 bases). V was clipped by 8 bases and J by 6 bases, with 10 bases between them. CDR1 is MNHEY, CDR2 SMNVEV, per germline (reference sequence). The CDR3 runs to 12 residues. Written as DNA, the CDR3 is TGTGCCAGCCGCTCAGGGTCCGGGGAGCTGTTTTTT. Encoded protein: CASRSGSGELFF.

This chain uses TRBV2 with TRBJ2-5; TRBD2 matches at 12 bases. This CDR3 comprises 15 residues. Germline lookup yields CDR1 SNHLY and CDR2 FYNNEI. With V trimmed by 4 bases and J by 4 bases, 4 bases remained unmatched. Written as DNA, the CDR3 is TGTGCCAGCAGTGGACTAGCGGGAGAGGGAGAGACCCAGTACTTC. This codes for CASSGLAGEGETQYF.

This chain connects TRBV6-1 to TRBJ1-1; a weak D match, TRBD1 (5 bases). The CDR3 has 15 residues. V was cut by 7 bases and J by 1 base, with 16 bases left in between. Germline loops: CDR1 MNHNS, CDR2 SASEGT. The CDR3: CASTLRVAANTEAFF. The CDR3, as DNA: TGTGCCAGCACCCTCAGGGTGGCAGCGAACACTGAAGCTTTCTTT.

The chain carries TRBV6-6 and TRBJ1-1, with D tentatively TRBD1 (6 bases). With 2 bases removed from V and 1 base from J, the gap between germline ends came to 11 bases. This CDR3 has 15 residues. Germline CDR1 reads MNHNY; CDR2 reads SVGAGI (reference sequence). CDR3 loop: CASSYGGGRNTEAFF. DNA of the CDR3: TGTGCCAGCAGTTACGGGGGGGGCAGGAACACTGAAGCTTTCTTT.

V usage is TRBV4-3 and J usage is TRBJ1-3; tentative D call: TRBD1 (5 bases). Looked up from germline, CDR1 is LGHNA and CDR2 is YSLEER. The CDR3 loop spans 17 amino acids. V lost 0 bases, J lost 0 bases, and 12 bases lay in between. As DNA, the CDR3 is TGCGCCAGCAGCCAAGAACAGGCGCTGAACTCTGGAAACACCATATATTTT. Its protein product is CASSQEQALNSGNTIYF.

The chain has TRBV19 and TRBJ1-5; a possible D gene is TRBD1 (6 bases). The ends were cut back, 3 bases at V and 4 bases at J, with 7 bases in the middle. CDR1 LNHDA and CDR2 SQIVND come from the germline V gene (reference sequence). This CDR3 has 13 amino acids. The CDR3, as DNA: TGTGCCAGTAGTATTAGGGGGAATCAGCCCCAGCATTTT. Translation gives CASSIRGNQPQHF.

In regard to this clone: One end of the junction varies from germline; a read error may be responsible. V is TRBV10-3 and J is TRBJ2-7, with TRBD2 identical over 7 bases. Germline values: CDR1 ENHRY, CDR2 SYGVKD. The CDR3 length is 13 residues. CDR3 sequence: CASSHGGTYEQYF. Written as DNA, the CDR3 is TGTGCCAGCAGTCACGGGGGGACCTACGAGCAGTACTTC.

The chain carries TRBV7-2 and TRBJ1-1; 8 nucleotides agree with TRBD1. V lost 3 bases to trimming and J lost 0 bases; unmatched junction nucleotides: 3. The CDR3 totals 15 residues. Germline-derived CDR1 and CDR2 are SGHTA and FQGNSA. The CDR3 loop reads CASSFAGGLNTEAFF. CDR3 DNA sequence: TGTGCCAGCAGCTTCGCAGGGGGCTTGAACACTGAAGCTTTCTTT.